This entry lists 10 T cell receptor beta chains sequenced from one sample in a study of blood T cell repertoires in COVID-19. Profiling relied on immunoSEQ multiplex PCR, and the TCRdb table lists in-frame clones only, not all of them. Of hundreds of thousands of clones in the sample, 75% to 95% were seen once. The sample comprised PBMCs or T cells enriched from blood (not recorded which). The receptors were gathered from a young woman who had recovered from COVID-19.

With regard to this clone: Sequence at one end of the junction differs from germline and may be a read error. The V call is TRBV6-5, the J call TRBJ1-2, with a weak D call TRBD1 (6 bases). From germline, CDR1 is MNHEY and CDR2 SVGAGI. This CDR3 comprises 16 residues. The CDR3 region has the DNA TGTGCCAGCAGTTATATGACAGGAGTCCTTAACTATGGCTATACCTTC. Amino acids: CASSYMTGVLNYGYTF.

The V and J genes are TRBV28 and TRBJ1-5; D is unresolved. Germline V gene data show CDR1 as MDHEN and CDR2 as SYDVKM. V was trimmed by 5 bases and J by 4 bases, leaving 9 bases between them. The CDR3 loop spans 13 amino acids. CDR3 sequence reads: CASSDGGNQPQHF. As DNA, the CDR3 is TGTGCCAGCAGTGACGGAGGTAATCAGCCCCAGCATTTT.

The J gene is TRBJ1-6, the V gene TRBV19; 8 bases are a match to TRBD1. V lost 6 bases to trimming and J lost 6 bases; unmatched junction nucleotides: 10. This CDR3 has 16 amino acids. Germline V gives CDR1 LNHDA, CDR2 SQIVND (reference sequence). Here the CDR3 DNA reads TGTGCCAGTAGGTCAGGGGGCAGAACCCTTAATTCACCCCTCCACTTT. Translation: CASRSGGRTLNSPLHF.

The chain couples TRBV5-1 to TRBJ1-6; 9 bases line up with TRBD1. The germline V gene has CDR1 SGHRS and CDR2 YFSETQ. V trimming: 2 bases; J trimming: 1 base; junction bases outside the gene matches: 7. This CDR3 comprises 18 residues. The CDR3 DNA is TGCGCCAGCAGCTTCTCACAGGGGGCAGTTTCCTATAATTCACCCCTCCACTTT. It is translated as CASSFSQGAVSYNSPLHF.

V gene TRBV11-2 combines with J gene TRBJ2-7, with 8 nucleotides matching TRBD1. The V and J ends lost 5 bases and 4 bases, in that order; junction bases with no gene match: 7. This CDR3 comprises 14 residues. Germline CDR1 is SGHAT and CDR2 is FQNNGV. DNA of the CDR3: TGTGCCAGCAGCCAGACAGGGGCGATGTACGAGCAGTACTTC. Translation: CASSQTGAMYEQYF. Full variable domain (missing parts from reference TRBV11-2 and TRBJ2-7): EAGVAQSPRYKIIEKRQSVAFWCNPISGHATLYWYQQILGQGPKLLIQFQNNGVVDDSQLPKDRFSAERLKGVDSTLKIQPAKLEDSAVYLCASSQTGAMYEQYFGPGTRLTVT.

The CDR3 DNA follows: TGTGCCAGCTCACCGACATCCGATAACTATGGCTACACCTTC. The encoded protein is CASSPTSDNYGYTF. The chain is built from TRBV18 and TRBJ1-2; D call uncertain. The CDR3 is 14 residues long. V lost 3 bases, J lost 1 base, and 9 bases lay in between. Per the germline V gene, CDR1 is KGHSH and CDR2 is LQKENI.

The rearrangement uses TRBV12-3 or TRBV12-4 and TRBJ2-1; unclear D gene. This CDR3 spans 13 amino acids. Trimming shortened V by 5 bases and J by 7 bases, and 12 bases separated the two germline ends. CDR3 sequence (DNA): TGTGCCAGCAGTATCGGCCGAGGAAATGAGCAGTTCTTC. Translating it yields CASSIGRGNEQFF.

V is TRBV11-2 and J is TRBJ2-7, with TRBD2 as a possible D gene (7 bases). Between the trimmed V and J ends, which lost 0 bases and 3 bases, there was a span of 12 bases. The CDR3 contains 15 residues. Germline CDR1 and CDR2: SGHAT and FQNNGV. In DNA form, the CDR3 reads TGTGCCAGCAGCTTAGAAGGGGGGGACAACTACGAGCAGTACTTC. The encoded protein is CASSLEGGDNYEQYF.

The chain links TRBV7-6 to TRBJ2-3; 10 nucleotides agree with TRBD1. V dropped 6 bases and J dropped 1; count of bases not matched to a gene: 7. The CDR3 covers 16 residues. Germline V gene data show CDR1 as SGHVS and CDR2 as FNYEAQ. CDR3 sequence (DNA): TGTGCCAGCAGACCTTCCGGGACAGGGGGCACAGATACGCAGTATTTT. Translating gives CASRPSGTGGTDTQYF.

The chain couples TRBV11-2 to TRBJ2-2, with 11 nucleotides matching TRBD2. The germline gives CDR1 SGHAT, CDR2 FQNNGV. The CDR3 has 17 residues. The V gene end was trimmed by 1 base and the J gene end by 4 bases; junction bases not matched to a gene: 5. Here the CDR3 reads CASSLGGLAAFTGELFF. The CDR3, as DNA: TGTGCCAGCAGCTTAGGGGGACTAGCGGCATTCACCGGGGAGCTGTTTTTT.